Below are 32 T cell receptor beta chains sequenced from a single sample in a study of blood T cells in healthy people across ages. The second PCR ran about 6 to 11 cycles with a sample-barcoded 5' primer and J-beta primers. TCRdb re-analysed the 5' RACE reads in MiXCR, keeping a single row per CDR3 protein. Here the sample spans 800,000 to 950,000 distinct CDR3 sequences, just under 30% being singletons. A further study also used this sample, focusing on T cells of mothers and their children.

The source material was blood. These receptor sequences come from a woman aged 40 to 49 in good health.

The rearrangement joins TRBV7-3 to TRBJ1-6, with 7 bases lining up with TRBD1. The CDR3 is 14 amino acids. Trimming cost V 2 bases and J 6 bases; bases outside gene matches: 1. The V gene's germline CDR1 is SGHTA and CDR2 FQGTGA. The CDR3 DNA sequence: TGTGCCAGCAGCTTAGGGACAGTTAATTCACCCCTCCACTTT. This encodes CASSLGTVNSPLHF.

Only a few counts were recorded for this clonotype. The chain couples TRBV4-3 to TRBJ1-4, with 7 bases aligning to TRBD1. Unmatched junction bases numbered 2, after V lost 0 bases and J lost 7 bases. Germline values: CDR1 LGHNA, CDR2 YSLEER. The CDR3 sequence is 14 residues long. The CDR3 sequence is CASSQDRGSEKLFF. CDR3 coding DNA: TGCGCCAGCAGCCAAGACAGGGGGAGTGAAAAACTGTTTTTT.

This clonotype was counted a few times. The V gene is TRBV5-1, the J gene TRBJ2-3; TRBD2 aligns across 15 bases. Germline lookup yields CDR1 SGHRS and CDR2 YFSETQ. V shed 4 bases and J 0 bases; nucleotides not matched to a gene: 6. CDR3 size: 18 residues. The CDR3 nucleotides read TGCGCCAGCAGCCTGGGACTAGCGGGGGGTATCAGCACAGATACGCAGTATTTT. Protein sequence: CASSLGLAGGISTDTQYF. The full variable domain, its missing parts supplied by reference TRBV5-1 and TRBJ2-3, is KAGVTQTPRYLIKTRGQQVTLSCSPISGHRSVSWYQQTPGQGLQFLFEYFSETQRNKGNFPGRFSGRQFSNSRSEMNVSTLELGDSALYLCASSLGLAGGISTDTQYFGPGTRLTVL.

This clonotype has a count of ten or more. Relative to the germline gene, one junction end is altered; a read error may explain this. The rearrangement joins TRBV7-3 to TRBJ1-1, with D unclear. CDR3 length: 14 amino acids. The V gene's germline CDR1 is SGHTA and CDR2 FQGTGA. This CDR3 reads CASSLGSGNTEAFF. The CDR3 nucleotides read TGCGCCAGCAGCTTGGGGTCGGGTAACACTGAAGCTTTCTTT.

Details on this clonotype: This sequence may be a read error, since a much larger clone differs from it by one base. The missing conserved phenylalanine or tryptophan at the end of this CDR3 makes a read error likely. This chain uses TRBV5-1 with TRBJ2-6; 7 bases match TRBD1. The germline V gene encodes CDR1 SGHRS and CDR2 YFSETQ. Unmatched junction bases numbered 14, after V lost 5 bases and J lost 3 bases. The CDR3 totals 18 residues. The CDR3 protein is CASSQFSQGVDGANVLTC. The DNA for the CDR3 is TGCGCCAGCAGTCAATTTTCTCAGGGGGTGGATGGGGCCAACGTCCTGACTTGC.

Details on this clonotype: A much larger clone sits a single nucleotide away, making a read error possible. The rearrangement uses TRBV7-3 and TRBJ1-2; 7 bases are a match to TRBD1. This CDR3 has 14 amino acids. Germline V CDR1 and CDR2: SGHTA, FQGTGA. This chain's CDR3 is CTSSAALGGHGYTF. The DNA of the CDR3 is TGTACCAGCAGCGCCGCTCTAGGGGGCCATGGCTACACCTTC.

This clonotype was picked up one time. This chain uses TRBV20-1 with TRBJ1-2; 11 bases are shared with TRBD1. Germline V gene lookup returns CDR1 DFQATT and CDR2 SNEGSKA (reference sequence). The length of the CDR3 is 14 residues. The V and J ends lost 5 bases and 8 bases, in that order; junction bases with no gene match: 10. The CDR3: CSALGGQGAYGYTF. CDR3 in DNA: TGCAGTGCTCTAGGAGGACAGGGGGCCTACGGCTACACCTTC.

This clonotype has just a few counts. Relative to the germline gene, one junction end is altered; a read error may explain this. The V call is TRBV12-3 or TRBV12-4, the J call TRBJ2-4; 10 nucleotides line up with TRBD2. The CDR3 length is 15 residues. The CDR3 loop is CASSLQRGGKNIQYF. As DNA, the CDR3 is TGTGCTAGCAGTTTGCAGCGGGGGGGTAAAAACATTCAGTACTTC.

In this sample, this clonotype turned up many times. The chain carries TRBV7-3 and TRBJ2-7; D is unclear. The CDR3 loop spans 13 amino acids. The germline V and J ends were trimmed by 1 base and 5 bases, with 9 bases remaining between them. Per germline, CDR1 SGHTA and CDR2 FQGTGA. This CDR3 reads CASSLNSRDEQYF. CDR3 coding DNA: TGTGCCAGCAGCTTAAACAGCCGGGACGAGCAGTACTTC.

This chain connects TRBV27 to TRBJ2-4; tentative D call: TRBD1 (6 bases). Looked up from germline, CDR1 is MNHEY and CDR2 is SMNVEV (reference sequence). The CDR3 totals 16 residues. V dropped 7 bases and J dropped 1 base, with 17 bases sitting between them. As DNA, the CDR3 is TGTGCCAGCAAGCTACAGGGTTACGGGGCCAAAAACATTCAGTACTTC. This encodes CASKLQGYGAKNIQYF.

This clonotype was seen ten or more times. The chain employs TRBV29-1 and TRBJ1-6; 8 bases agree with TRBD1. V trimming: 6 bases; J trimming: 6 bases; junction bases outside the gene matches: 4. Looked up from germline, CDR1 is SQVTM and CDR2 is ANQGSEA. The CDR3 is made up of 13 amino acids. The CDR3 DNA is TGCAGCGTCCGGACAGGGCTTAATTCACCCCTCCACTTT. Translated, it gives CSVRTGLNSPLHF.

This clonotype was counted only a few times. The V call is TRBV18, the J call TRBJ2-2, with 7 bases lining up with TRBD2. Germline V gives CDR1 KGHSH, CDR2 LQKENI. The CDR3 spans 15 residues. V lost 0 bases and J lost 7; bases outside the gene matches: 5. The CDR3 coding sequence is TGTGCCAGCTCACCACCGGGACTACTTCACGGGGAGCTGTTTTTT. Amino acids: CASSPPGLLHGELFF.

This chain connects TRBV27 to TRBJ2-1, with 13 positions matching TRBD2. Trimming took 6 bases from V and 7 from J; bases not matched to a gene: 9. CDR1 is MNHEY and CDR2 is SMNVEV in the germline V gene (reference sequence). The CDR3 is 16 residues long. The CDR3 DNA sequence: TGTGCCAGCAGGCTAACTAGCGGGGGGGCCATGAATGAGCAGTTCTTC. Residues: CASRLTSGGAMNEQFF.

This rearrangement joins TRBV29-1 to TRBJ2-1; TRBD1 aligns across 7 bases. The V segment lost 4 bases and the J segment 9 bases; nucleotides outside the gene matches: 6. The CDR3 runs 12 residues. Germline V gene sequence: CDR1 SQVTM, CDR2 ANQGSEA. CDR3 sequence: CSVVRRGTEQFF. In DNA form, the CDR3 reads TGCAGCGTTGTACGCAGGGGGACTGAGCAGTTCTTC.

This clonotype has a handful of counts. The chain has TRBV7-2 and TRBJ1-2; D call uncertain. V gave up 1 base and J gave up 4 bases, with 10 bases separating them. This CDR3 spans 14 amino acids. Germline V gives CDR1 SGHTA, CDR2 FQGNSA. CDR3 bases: TGTGCCAGCAGCTTAGGTCTACCCTTCTATGGCTACACCTTC. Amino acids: CASSLGLPFYGYTF.

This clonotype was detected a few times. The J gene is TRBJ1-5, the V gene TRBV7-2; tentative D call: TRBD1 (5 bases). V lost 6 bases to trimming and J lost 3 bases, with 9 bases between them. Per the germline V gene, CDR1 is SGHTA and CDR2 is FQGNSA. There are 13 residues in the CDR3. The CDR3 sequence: CASREGPNQPQHF. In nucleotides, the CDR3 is TGTGCCAGCAGGGAGGGGCCCAATCAGCCCCAGCATTTT.

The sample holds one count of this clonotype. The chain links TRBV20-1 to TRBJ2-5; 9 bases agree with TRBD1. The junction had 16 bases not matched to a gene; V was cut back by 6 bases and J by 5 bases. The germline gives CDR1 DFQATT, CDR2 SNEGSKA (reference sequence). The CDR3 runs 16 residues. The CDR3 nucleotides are TGCAGTGCAACAGACAGGACAGGGGACATTATGGAGACCCAGTACTTC. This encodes CSATDRTGDIMETQYF.

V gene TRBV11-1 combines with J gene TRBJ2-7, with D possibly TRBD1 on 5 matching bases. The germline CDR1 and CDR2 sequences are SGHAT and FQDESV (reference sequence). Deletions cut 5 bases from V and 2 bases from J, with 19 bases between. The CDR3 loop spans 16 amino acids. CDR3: CASSPVGVTAPYEQYF. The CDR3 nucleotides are TGTGCCAGCAGCCCCGTAGGGGTCACCGCCCCCTACGAGCAGTACTTC.

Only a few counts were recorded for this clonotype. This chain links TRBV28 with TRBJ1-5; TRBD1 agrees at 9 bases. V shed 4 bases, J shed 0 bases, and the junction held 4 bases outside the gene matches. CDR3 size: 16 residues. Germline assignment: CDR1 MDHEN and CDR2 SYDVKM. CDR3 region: CASSYRTGASNQPQHF. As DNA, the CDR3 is TGTGCCAGCAGTTATAGGACAGGGGCTAGCAATCAGCCCCAGCATTTT.

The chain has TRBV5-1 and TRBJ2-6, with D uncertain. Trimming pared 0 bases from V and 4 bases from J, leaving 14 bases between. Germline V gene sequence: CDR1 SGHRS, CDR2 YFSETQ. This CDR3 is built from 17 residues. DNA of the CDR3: TGCGCCAGCAGCTTGGACCCCATCTACTTAGGGGCCAACGTCCTGACTTTC. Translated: CASSLDPIYLGANVLTF.

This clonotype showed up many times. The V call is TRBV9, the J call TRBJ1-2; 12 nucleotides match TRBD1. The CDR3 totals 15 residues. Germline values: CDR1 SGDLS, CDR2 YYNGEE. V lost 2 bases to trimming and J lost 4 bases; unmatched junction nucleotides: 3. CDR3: CASSVGTGGGYGYTF. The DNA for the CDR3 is TGTGCCAGCAGCGTCGGGACAGGGGGCGGCTATGGCTACACCTTC.

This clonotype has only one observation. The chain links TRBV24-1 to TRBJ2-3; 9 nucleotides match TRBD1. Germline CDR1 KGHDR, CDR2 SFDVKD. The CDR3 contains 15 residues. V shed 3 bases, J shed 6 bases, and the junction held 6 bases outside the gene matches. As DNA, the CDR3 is TGTGCCACCAGTGATCCGGGACAGGGTCACGATACGCAGTATTTT. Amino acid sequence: CATSDPGQGHDTQYF.

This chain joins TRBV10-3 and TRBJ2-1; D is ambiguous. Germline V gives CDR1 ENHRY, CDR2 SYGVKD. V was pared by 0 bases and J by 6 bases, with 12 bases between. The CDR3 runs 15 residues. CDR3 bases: TGTGCCATCAGTGAGTCTTTCTACTTTGGCAATGAGCAGTTCTTC. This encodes CAISESFYFGNEQFF.

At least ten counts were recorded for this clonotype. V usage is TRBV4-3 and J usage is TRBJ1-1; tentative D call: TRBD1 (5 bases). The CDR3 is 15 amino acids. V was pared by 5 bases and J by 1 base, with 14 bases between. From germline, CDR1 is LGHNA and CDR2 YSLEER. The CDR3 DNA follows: TGCGCCAGCAGCATGGGAGTCAGGGAGAACACTGAAGCTTTCTTT. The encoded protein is CASSMGVRENTEAFF.

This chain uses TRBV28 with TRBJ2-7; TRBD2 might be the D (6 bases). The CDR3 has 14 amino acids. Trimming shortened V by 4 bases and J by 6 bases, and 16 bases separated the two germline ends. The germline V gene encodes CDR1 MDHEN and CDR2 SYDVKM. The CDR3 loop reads CASSSRLGDGEQYF. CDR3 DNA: TGTGCCAGCAGTTCCCGACTAGGAGATGGCGAGCAGTACTTC. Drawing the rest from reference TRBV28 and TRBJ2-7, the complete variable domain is DVKVTQSSRYLVKRTGEKVFLECVQDMDHENMFWYRQDPGLGLRLIYFSYDVKMKEKGDIPEGYSVSREKKERFSLILESASTNQTSMYLCASSSRLGDGEQYFGPGTRLTVT.

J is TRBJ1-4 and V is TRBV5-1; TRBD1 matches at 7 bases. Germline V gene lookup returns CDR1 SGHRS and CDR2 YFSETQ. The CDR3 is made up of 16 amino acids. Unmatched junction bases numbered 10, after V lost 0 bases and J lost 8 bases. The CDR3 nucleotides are TGCGCCAGCAGCTTGGCCCCCTGGACAGGCTACGAAAAACTGTTTTTT. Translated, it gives CASSLAPWTGYEKLFF.

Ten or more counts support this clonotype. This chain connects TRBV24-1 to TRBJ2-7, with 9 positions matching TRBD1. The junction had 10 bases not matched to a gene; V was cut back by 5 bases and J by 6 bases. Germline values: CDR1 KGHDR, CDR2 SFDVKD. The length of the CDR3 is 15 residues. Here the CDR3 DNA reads TGTGCCACCAGTGCCAGGGAGGGACAGGGCGGCGAGCAGTACTTC. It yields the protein CATSAREGQGGEQYF.

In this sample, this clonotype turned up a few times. The CDR3 DNA sequence: TGTGCCACCCAGCGGGGCCCCTCCTACAATGAGCAGTTCTTC. This codes for CATQRGPSYNEQFF. The chain links TRBV24-1 to TRBJ2-1, with 7 bases identical to TRBD2. J gave up 0 bases and V 9 bases, and 4 bases lay outside the gene matches. This CDR3 has 14 residues. Germline V CDR1 and CDR2: KGHDR, SFDVKD.

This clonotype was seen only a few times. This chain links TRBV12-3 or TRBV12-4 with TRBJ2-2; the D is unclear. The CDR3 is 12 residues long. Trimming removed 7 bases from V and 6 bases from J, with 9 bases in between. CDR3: CASIGSSGELFF. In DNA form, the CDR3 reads TGTGCCAGCATCGGTTCCTCCGGGGAGCTGTTTTTT.

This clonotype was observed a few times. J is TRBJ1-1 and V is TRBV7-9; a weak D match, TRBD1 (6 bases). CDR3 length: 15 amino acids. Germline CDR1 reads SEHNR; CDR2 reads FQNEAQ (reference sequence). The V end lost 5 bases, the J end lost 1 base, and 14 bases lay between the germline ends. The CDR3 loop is CASSPKGVPNTEAFF. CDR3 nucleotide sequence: TGTGCCAGCAGCCCCAAGGGGGTTCCGAACACTGAAGCTTTCTTT.

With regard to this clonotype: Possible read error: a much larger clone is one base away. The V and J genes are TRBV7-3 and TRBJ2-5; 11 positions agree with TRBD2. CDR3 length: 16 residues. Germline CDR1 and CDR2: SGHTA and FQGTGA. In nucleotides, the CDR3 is TGTACCAGCAGCCAGCTAGCGGGGGGTGCGGGAGAGACCCAGTACTTC. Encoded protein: CTSSQLAGGAGETQYF.

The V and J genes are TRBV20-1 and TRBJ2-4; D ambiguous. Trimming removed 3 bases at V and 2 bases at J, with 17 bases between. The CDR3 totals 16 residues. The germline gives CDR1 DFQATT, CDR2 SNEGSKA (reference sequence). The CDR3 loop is CSASPDALGSKNIQYF. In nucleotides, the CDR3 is TGCAGTGCTAGCCCGGACGCTCTCGGATCCAAAAACATTCAGTACTTC.